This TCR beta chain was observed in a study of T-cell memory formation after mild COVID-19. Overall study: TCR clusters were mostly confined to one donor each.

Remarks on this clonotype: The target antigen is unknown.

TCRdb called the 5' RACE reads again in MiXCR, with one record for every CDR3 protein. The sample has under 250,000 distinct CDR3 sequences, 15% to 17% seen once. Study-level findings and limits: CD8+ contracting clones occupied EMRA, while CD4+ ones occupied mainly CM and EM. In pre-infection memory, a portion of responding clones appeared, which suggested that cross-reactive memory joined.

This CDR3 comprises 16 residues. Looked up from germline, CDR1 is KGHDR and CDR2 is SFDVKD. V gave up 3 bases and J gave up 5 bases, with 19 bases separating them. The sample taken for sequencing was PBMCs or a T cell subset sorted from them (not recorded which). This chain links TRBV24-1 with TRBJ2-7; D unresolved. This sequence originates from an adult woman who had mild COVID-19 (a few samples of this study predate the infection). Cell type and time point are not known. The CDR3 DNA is TGTGCCACCAGTGATCAACGACACCCTGGAATCGACGAGCAGTACTTC. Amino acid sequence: CATSDQRHPGIDEQYF.